This entry lists 31 T cell receptor beta chains sequenced from one sample in a study of blood T cell repertoires in COVID-19. The protocol was immunoSEQ multiplex PCR, while the TCRdb copy is restricted to in-frame clones and leaves out a portion. This sample has a few hundred thousand clones, with more than 75% found just once. The sequenced sample consisted of peripheral blood. Receptors originate from a woman between 45 and 65 years old who had recovered from COVID-19.

The J gene is TRBJ2-7, the V gene TRBV5-1; 7 positions agree with TRBD1. CDR1 and CDR2 (germline): SGHRS, YFSETQ. The CDR3 sequence is 13 residues long. The J segment lost 3 bases and the V segment lost 2 bases, leaving 2 bases of the junction unmatched. The CDR3 protein is CASSLDRDYEQYF. Here the CDR3 DNA reads TGCGCCAGCAGCTTAGACAGGGACTACGAGCAGTACTTC. Full variable domain (outside the CDR3, taken from reference TRBV5-1 and TRBJ2-7): KAGVTQTPRYLIKTRGQQVTLSCSPISGHRSVSWYQQTPGQGLQFLFEYFSETQRNKGNFPGRFSGRQFSNSRSEMNVSTLELGDSALYLCASSLDRDYEQYFGPGTRLTVT.

The V call is TRBV6-2 or TRBV6-3, the J call TRBJ1-4; D may be TRBD1 (5 bases). The CDR3 runs to 17 residues. Germline V CDR1 and CDR2: MNHEY, SVGEGT. Trimming removed 0 bases from V and 6 bases from J, with 17 bases in between. Written as DNA, the CDR3 is TGTGCCAGCAGTTACTCGATATGGCAGCCCAGGGATGAAAAACTGTTTTTT. It is translated as CASSYSIWQPRDEKLFF.

This clone was detected only a few times. The chain couples TRBV7-9 to TRBJ1-1; D remains unclear. V was shortened by 2 bases and J by 1 base, with 14 bases between the two germline ends. The length of the CDR3 is 16 residues. Germline CDR1 reads SEHNR; CDR2 reads FQNEAQ (reference sequence). The CDR3 loop is CASSLRGLEGNTEAFF. DNA for the CDR3: TGTGCCAGCAGCTTACGGGGATTAGAAGGGAACACTGAAGCTTTCTTT.

The genes are TRBV6-5 and TRBJ1-1; D gene unclear. This CDR3 region has 16 residues. In germline, CDR1 is MNHEY, CDR2 SVGAGI. Deletions cut 0 bases from V and 5 bases from J, with 16 bases between. The CDR3: CASSYSTGSRGTEAFF. The CDR3 nucleotides read TGTGCCAGCAGTTACTCGACCGGAAGTCGGGGAACTGAAGCTTTCTTT.

The rearrangement links TRBV19 to TRBJ2-4; 9 bases agree with TRBD1. Germline values: CDR1 LNHDA, CDR2 SQIVND (reference sequence). J was trimmed by 11 bases and V by 5 bases; bases with no gene match: 7. The CDR3 runs 13 residues. The CDR3 DNA follows: TGTGCCAGTAGTCGGACAGGGGAGCTCGTTCAGTACTTC. It codes for CASSRTGELVQYF.

CDR3 protein: CASSLVEVATEAFF. CDR3 coding DNA: TGTGCCAGCAGCTTAGTAGAGGTGGCCACTGAAGCTTTCTTT. V is TRBV7-2 and J is TRBJ1-1, with D unclear. The CDR3 runs 14 residues. Trimming pared 1 base from V and 4 bases from J, leaving 10 bases between. Germline CDR1 reads SGHTA; CDR2 reads FQGNSA.

The genes are TRBV4-2 and TRBJ2-1; TRBD2 agrees at 7 bases. Germline V gene sequence: CDR1 LGHNA, CDR2 YNFKEQ. The J segment lost 0 bases and the V segment lost 2 bases, leaving 1 base of the junction unmatched. The CDR3 spans 15 residues. CDR3 loop: CASSQPGGSYNEQFF. As DNA, the CDR3 is TGTGCCAGCAGCCAACCGGGGGGCTCCTACAATGAGCAGTTCTTC.

The chain has TRBV9 and TRBJ1-1; D perhaps matches TRBD1 (5 bases). The V end was cut by 0 bases, the J end by 3 bases, with 18 bases between. CDR1 is SGDLS and CDR2 is YYNGEE in the germline V gene. There are 17 residues in the CDR3. The CDR3 is CASSVGSRVLYDTEAFF. CDR3 DNA sequence: TGTGCCAGCAGCGTAGGTAGCAGGGTTTTATACGACACTGAAGCTTTCTTT.

This chain links TRBV28 with TRBJ1-5, with D possibly matching TRBD1 (6 bases). Trimming shortened V by 7 bases and J by 9 bases, and 19 bases separated the two germline ends. The CDR3 runs to 14 residues. The germline V gene has CDR1 MDHEN and CDR2 SYDVKM. The CDR3 DNA reads TGTGCCAGCACCCGGACAGACGGCGGCGGGCCCCAGCATTTT. Its protein is CASTRTDGGGPQHF.

CDR3 amino acids: CASSELAGSYEQYF. In nucleotides, the CDR3 is TGCGCCAGCAGCGAACTAGCGGGGTCGTACGAGCAGTACTTC. The chain combines TRBV5-1 with TRBJ2-7; 10 nucleotides align to TRBD2. This CDR3 comprises 14 residues. The trim removed 4 bases at V and 4 bases at J, leaving 5 bases unmatched. Germline assignment: CDR1 SGHRS and CDR2 YFSETQ.

Points on this clone: Other nucleotide sequences in the sample specify the same CDR3. CDR3 sequence reads: CASSLRGRGTEAFF. Written as DNA, the CDR3 is TGCGCCAGCAGCTTGCGAGGGAGAGGAACTGAAGCTTTCTTT. The V gene is TRBV5-1, the J gene TRBJ1-1; D gene ambiguous. In germline, CDR1 is SGHRS, CDR2 YFSETQ. Trimming removed 1 base from V and 5 bases from J, with 12 bases in between. The CDR3 has 14 amino acids.

This chain links TRBV27 with TRBJ1-2, with 8 bases aligning to TRBD1. V lost 3 bases, J lost 4 bases, and 7 bases stayed unmatched. Germline V CDR1 and CDR2: MNHEY, SMNVEV (reference sequence). The CDR3 is 15 residues long. CDR3 nucleotides: TGTGCCAGCAGTTTTGCAGGGGGCGCGACCTATGGCTACACCTTC. Residues: CASSFAGGATYGYTF.

The V call is TRBV30, the J call TRBJ1-2; the D gene is possibly TRBD1 (6 bases). CDR1 and CDR2 from the germline V gene are GTSNPN and SVGIG (reference sequence). The CDR3 sequence is 13 residues long. The germline V and J ends were trimmed by 3 bases and 4 bases, with 12 bases remaining between them. The CDR3 protein is CAWSEDSPYGYTF. In DNA form, the CDR3 reads TGTGCCTGGAGCGAGGACAGTCCCTATGGCTACACCTTC.

V is TRBV30 and J is TRBJ1-1; no clear D gene. This CDR3 is 12 amino acids long. Per the germline V gene, CDR1 is GTSNPN and CDR2 is SVGIG (reference sequence). V was cut by 0 bases and J by 10 bases, with 12 bases left in between. CDR3 amino acids: CAWSVAPTGAFF. CDR3 in DNA: TGTGCCTGGAGTGTGGCCCCCACGGGAGCTTTCTTT. Full variable domain (rest looked up from reference TRBV30 and TRBJ1-1): SQTIHQWPATLVQPVGSPLSLECTVEGTSNPNLYWYRQAAGRGLQLLFYSVGIGQISSEVPQNLSASRPQDRQFILSSKKLLLSDSGFYLCAWSVAPTGAFFGQGTRLTVV.

This chain connects TRBV5-1 to TRBJ2-1, with a tentative D call TRBD1 (6 bases). Trimming removed 3 bases from V and 7 bases from J, with 17 bases in between. The germline V gene has CDR1 SGHRS and CDR2 YFSETQ. This CDR3 spans 15 amino acids. The CDR3 reads CASSSSTGWENEQFF. DNA for the CDR3: TGCGCCAGCAGCTCATCGACAGGATGGGAAAATGAGCAGTTCTTC.

This clone has more than one count but fewer than ten. V gene TRBV11-2 combines with J gene TRBJ2-5, with 7 bases lining up with TRBD1. Looked up from germline, CDR1 is SGHAT and CDR2 is FQNNGV. V lost 3 bases to trimming and J lost 3 bases; unmatched junction nucleotides: 7. This CDR3 has 15 amino acids. The CDR3 bases are TGTGCCAGCAGCTTCTCCACCGGGACAGAAGAGACCCAGTACTTC. Translating gives CASSFSTGTEETQYF. Full variable domain (outside the CDR3, taken from reference TRBV11-2 and TRBJ2-5): EAGVAQSPRYKIIEKRQSVAFWCNPISGHATLYWYQQILGQGPKLLIQFQNNGVVDDSQLPKDRFSAERLKGVDSTLKIQPAKLEDSAVYLCASSFSTGTEETQYFGPGTRLLVL.

The sample holds one count of this clone. V and J are TRBV4-2 and TRBJ2-5; 8 bases match TRBD2. The CDR3 extends over 15 amino acids. The germline gives CDR1 LGHNA, CDR2 YNFKEQ. J gave up 6 bases and V 4 bases, and 10 bases lay outside the gene matches. The CDR3 reads CASSPEVAGHQTQYF. As DNA, the CDR3 is TGTGCCAGCAGCCCGGAGGTAGCGGGACATCAGACCCAGTACTTC.

The V gene is TRBV19, the J gene TRBJ2-4; 10 bases match TRBD1. V lost 6 bases, J lost 8 bases, and 19 bases stayed unmatched. Per germline, CDR1 LNHDA and CDR2 SQIVND (reference sequence). This CDR3 spans 18 amino acids. CDR3 sequence reads: CASSHRTGGFASGDIQYF. The DNA of the CDR3 is TGTGCCAGTAGCCATCGGACAGGGGGATTTGCGTCGGGGGACATTCAGTACTTC. The full variable domain, its missing parts supplied by reference TRBV19 and TRBJ2-4, is DGGITQSPKYLFRKEGQNVTLSCEQNLNHDAMYWYRQDPGQGLRLIYYSQIVNDFQKGDIAEGYSVSREKKESFPLTVTSAQKNPTAFYLCASSHRTGGFASGDIQYFGAGTRLSVL.

This clone was seen more than once but under ten times. Additional DNA sequences in this sample encode the identical CDR3. The chain links TRBV7-2 to TRBJ2-3, with 9 nucleotides matching TRBD2. CDR1 and CDR2 (germline): SGHTA, FQGNSA. The CDR3 is 15 amino acids. After removal of 1 base from V and 7 bases from J, the junction contained 6 bases not matched to a gene. CDR3 loop: CASSLGRGGSNTQYF. CDR3 DNA: TGTGCCAGCAGCTTAGGGCGGGGGGGCTCGAATACGCAGTATTTT.

V usage is TRBV19 and J usage is TRBJ2-7, with TRBD1 identical over 10 bases. Germline CDR1 and CDR2: LNHDA and SQIVND (reference sequence). This CDR3 is 15 amino acids long. V dropped 3 bases and J dropped 6; count of bases not matched to a gene: 8. In DNA, the CDR3 is TGTGCCAGTAGTATCGCCGGGACAGGGGTTGGCGAGCAGTACTTC. Residues: CASSIAGTGVGEQYF. Variable domain in full (rest from reference TRBV19 and TRBJ2-7): DGGITQSPKYLFRKEGQNVTLSCEQNLNHDAMYWYRQDPGQGLRLIYYSQIVNDFQKGDIAEGYSVSREKKESFPLTVTSAQKNPTAFYLCASSIAGTGVGEQYFGPGTRLTVT.

This clone appeared once. This chain connects TRBV12-3 or TRBV12-4 to TRBJ1-2, with no clear D. The length of the CDR3 is 13 residues. V gave up 5 bases and J gave up 7 bases, with 14 bases separating them. CDR3 protein: CASSPPPPGGYTF. The CDR3, as DNA: TGTGCCAGCAGTCCCCCCCCGCCGGGTGGCTACACCTTC.

The chain carries TRBV5-1 and TRBJ2-7; 7 bases line up with TRBD1. The CDR3 contains 13 residues. Germline V gives CDR1 SGHRS, CDR2 YFSETQ. Trimming removed 4 bases from V and 2 bases from J; junction bases left unmatched: 3. The DNA of the CDR3 is TGCGCCAGCAGCGGGGACAGACCCTACGAGCAGTACTTC. Residues: CASSGDRPYEQYF.

This rearrangement joins TRBV7-2 to TRBJ1-2; no definite D call. V was cut by 5 bases and J by 8 bases, with 15 bases left in between. Germline-derived CDR1 and CDR2 are SGHTA and FQGNSA. The CDR3 sequence is 13 residues long. The CDR3 region is CASSATAEGGYTF. DNA of the CDR3: TGTGCCAGCAGCGCGACTGCGGAGGGCGGCTACACCTTC.

J is TRBJ2-7 and V is TRBV27; maybe TRBD1 (5 bases). The CDR3 sequence is 15 residues long. CDR1 and CDR2 (germline): MNHEY, SMNVEV (reference sequence). Trimming removed 4 bases from V and 0 bases from J, with 13 bases in between. As DNA, the CDR3 is TGTGCCAGCAGTTACGACAGCAGAAGCTCCTACGAGCAGTACTTC. This sequence encodes CASSYDSRSSYEQYF.

The V and J genes are TRBV10-3 and TRBJ2-3, with TRBD2 matching 7 bases. Losses at the gene ends were 0 bases for V and 4 bases for J; bases not matched to a gene: 7. Germline CDR1 and CDR2: ENHRY and SYGVKD. The CDR3 spans 16 residues. CDR3 nucleotides: TGTGCCATCAGTGAGTCGACGAGCGGGGCCCCAGATACGCAGTATTTT. This translates into CAISESTSGAPDTQYF.

This clone was picked up one time. V and J are TRBV19 and TRBJ2-5; 10 bases align to TRBD1. Germline V gene lookup returns CDR1 LNHDA and CDR2 SQIVND (reference sequence). The CDR3 runs to 14 residues. Unmatched junction bases numbered 6, after V lost 6 bases and J lost 5 bases. CDR3 bases: TGTGCCAGTAGCACCGGGACAGGGGCCGAGACCCAGTACTTC. This codes for CASSTGTGAETQYF.

This sequence joins TRBV10-3 and TRBJ2-5, with TRBD1 matching 10 bases. Germline V gene lookup returns CDR1 ENHRY and CDR2 SYGVKD. The CDR3 totals 14 residues. Losses at the gene ends were 10 bases for V and 5 bases for J; bases not matched to a gene: 10. The CDR3 protein is CATQTGGPGETQYF. The DNA for the CDR3 is TGTGCCACGCAGACAGGGGGCCCAGGGGAGACCCAGTACTTC.

V is TRBV6-2 or TRBV6-3 and J is TRBJ1-2; TRBD1 might be the D (6 bases). The V end lost 5 bases, the J end lost 4 bases, and 11 bases lay between the germline ends. The CDR3 totals 13 residues. Germline V gene lookup returns CDR1 MNHEY and CDR2 SVGEGT. CDR3 bases: TGTGCCAGCAGTCTACAGGGCGTCTATGGCTACACCTTC. Amino acids: CASSLQGVYGYTF.

In nucleotides, the CDR3 is TGTGCCAGCAGCTTAATATCTTCACCCCTCCACTTT. It encodes CASSLISSPLHF. This chain links TRBV11-2 with TRBJ1-6; D is ambiguous. Trimming shortened V by 2 bases and J by 9 bases, and 5 bases separated the two germline ends. CDR1 and CDR2 (germline): SGHAT, FQNNGV. The CDR3 length is 12 residues.

V gene TRBV11-2 combines with J gene TRBJ2-1; tentative D call: TRBD2 (6 bases). Germline V gene sequence: CDR1 SGHAT, CDR2 FQNNGV. The CDR3 has 15 residues. Deletions cut 5 bases from V and 6 bases from J, with 17 bases between. CDR3 DNA: TGTGCCAGCAGCCCGAGACTAGAGTCGGTCAATGAGCAGTTCTTC. Translation gives CASSPRLESVNEQFF. The full variable domain, its missing parts supplied by reference TRBV11-2 and TRBJ2-1, is EAGVAQSPRYKIIEKRQSVAFWCNPISGHATLYWYQQILGQGPKLLIQFQNNGVVDDSQLPKDRFSAERLKGVDSTLKIQPAKLEDSAVYLCASSPRLESVNEQFFGPGTRLTVL.

The gene calls are TRBV6-2 or TRBV6-3 and TRBJ2-1; 9 bases match TRBD1. The CDR3 is 15 amino acids. Germline V CDR1 and CDR2: MNHEY, SVGEGT. The V gene end was trimmed by 5 bases and the J gene end by 7 bases; junction bases not matched to a gene: 9. The CDR3 DNA follows: TGTGCCAGCAGTCAGGGACAGGGCGTGTGGAATGAGCAGTTCTTC. The encoded protein is CASSQGQGVWNEQFF.